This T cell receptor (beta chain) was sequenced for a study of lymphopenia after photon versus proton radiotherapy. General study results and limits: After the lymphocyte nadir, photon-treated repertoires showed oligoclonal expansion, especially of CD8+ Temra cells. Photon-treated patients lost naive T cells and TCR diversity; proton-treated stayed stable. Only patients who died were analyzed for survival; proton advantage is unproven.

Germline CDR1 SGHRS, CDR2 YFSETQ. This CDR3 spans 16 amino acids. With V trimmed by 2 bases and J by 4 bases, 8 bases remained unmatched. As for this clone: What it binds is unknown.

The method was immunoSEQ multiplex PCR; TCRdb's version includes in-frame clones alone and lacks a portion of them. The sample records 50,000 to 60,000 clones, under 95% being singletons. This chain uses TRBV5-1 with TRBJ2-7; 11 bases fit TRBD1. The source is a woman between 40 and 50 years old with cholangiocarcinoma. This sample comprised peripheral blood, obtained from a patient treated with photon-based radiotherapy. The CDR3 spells CASSLGIGTGGYEQYF. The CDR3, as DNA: TGCGCCAGCAGCTTAGGAATTGGGACAGGGGGATACGAGCAGTACTTC.